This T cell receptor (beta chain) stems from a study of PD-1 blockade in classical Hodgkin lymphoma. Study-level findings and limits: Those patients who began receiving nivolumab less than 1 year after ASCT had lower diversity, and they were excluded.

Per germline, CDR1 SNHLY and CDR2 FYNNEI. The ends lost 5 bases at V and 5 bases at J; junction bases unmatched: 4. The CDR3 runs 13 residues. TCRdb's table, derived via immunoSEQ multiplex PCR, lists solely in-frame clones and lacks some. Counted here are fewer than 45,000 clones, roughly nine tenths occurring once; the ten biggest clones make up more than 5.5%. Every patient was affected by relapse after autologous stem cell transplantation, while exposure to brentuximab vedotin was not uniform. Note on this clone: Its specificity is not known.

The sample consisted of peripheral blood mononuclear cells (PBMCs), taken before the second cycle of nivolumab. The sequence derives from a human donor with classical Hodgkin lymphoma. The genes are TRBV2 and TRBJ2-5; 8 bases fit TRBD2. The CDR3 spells CASSRSGVETQYF. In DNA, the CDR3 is TGTGCCAGCAGTCGTAGCGGGGTGGAGACCCAGTACTTC.